The T cell receptor beta chain described here comes from a study of blood T cell repertoires in COVID-19. V was shortened by 5 bases and J by 6 bases, with 11 bases between the two germline ends. Germline CDR1 reads LNHDA; CDR2 reads SQIVND (reference sequence). The CDR3 loop spans 13 amino acids. Generated by immunoSEQ multiplex PCR, the TCRdb table keeps only in-frame clones and is missing some. The sample has over 150,000 clones; roughly four fifths are singletons. Specimen: peripheral blood. The sequence derives from an older woman with acute or convalescent COVID-19. The chain links TRBV19 to TRBJ1-5; D is unclear. CDR3 bases: TGTGCCAGTAGTTTCCAGGCAGGTCAGCCCCAGCATTTT. It translates to CASSFQAGQPQHF.